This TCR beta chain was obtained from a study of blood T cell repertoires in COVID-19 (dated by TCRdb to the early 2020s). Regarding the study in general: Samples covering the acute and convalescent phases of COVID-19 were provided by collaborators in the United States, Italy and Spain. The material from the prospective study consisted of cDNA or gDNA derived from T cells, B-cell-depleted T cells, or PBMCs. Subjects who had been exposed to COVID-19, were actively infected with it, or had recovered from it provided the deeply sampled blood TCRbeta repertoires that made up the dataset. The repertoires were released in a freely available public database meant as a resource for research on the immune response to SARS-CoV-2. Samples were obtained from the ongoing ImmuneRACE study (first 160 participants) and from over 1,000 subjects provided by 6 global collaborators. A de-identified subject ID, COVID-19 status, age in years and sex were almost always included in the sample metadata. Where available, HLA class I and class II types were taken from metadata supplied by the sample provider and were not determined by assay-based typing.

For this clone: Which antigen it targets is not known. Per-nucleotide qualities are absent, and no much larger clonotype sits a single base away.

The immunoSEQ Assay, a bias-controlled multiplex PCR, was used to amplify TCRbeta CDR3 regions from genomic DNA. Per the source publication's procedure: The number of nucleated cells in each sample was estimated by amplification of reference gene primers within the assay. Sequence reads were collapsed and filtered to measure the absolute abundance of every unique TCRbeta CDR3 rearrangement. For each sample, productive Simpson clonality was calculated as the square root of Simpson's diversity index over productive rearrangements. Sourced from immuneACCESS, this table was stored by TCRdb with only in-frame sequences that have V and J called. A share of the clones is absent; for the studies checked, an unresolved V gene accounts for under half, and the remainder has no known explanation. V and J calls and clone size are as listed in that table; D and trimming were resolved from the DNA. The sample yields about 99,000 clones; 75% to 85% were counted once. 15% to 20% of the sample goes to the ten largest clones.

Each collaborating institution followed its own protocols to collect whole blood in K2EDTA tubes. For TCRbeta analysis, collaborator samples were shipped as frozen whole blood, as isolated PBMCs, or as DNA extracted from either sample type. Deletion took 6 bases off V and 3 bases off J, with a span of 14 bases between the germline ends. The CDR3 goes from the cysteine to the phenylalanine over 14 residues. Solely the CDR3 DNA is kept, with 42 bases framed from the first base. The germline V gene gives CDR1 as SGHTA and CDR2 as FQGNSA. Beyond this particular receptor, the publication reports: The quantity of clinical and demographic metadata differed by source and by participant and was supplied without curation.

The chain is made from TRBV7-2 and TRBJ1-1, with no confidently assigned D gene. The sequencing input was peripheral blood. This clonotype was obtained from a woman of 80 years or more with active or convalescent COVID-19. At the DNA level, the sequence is TGTGCCAGCAGACTCAGGTTCACGGACACTGAAGCTTTCTTT. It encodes CASRLRFTDTEAFF.